What follows describes a single T cell receptor beta chain. This entry is derived from a study of blood T cell repertoires in COVID-19. Study-level background: Sites across the United States, Italy and Spain contributed samples from acute and convalescent COVID-19. The cDNA or gDNA used as material had been derived from T cells, B-cell-depleted T cells, or PBMCs.

CDR1 and CDR2 from the germline V gene are PRHDT and FYEKMQ (reference sequence). This CDR3 is built from 14 residues. Trimming took off 2 bases at V and 2 bases at J, with 10 bases between the two ends. Per the authors' pipeline: Amplification of reference gene primers provided the estimated nucleated cell counts. Sequencing was performed with immunoSEQ multiplex PCR; in TCRdb, only in-frame clones are kept and a portion is missing. That table supplies the V and J calls and clone size; D and trimming were determined from the DNA. The repertoire holds over 85,000 clones, approximately 86% seen once, with less than 8.5% in the top ten.

The chain joins TRBV13 to TRBJ2-7; D possibly corresponds to TRBD1 (6 bases). Sequences were obtained from peripheral blood. The clonotype originates from a man aged 55-75 years with acute or convalescent COVID-19. The CDR3 is CASSLQGFTYEQYF. The CDR3 DNA follows: TGTGCCAGCAGCTTACAGGGGTTTACCTACGAGCAGTACTTC. Looking up the rest from reference TRBV13 and TRBJ2-7 gives the full variable domain: AAGVIQSPRHLIKEKRETATLKCYPIPRHDTVYWYQQGPGQDPQFLISFYEKMQSDKGSIPDRFSAQQFSDYHSELNMSSLELGDSALYFCASSLQGFTYEQYFGPGTRLTVT.